This note documents a single T cell receptor beta chain sequence. Generated by immunoSEQ multiplex PCR, the TCRdb table keeps only in-frame clones and is missing some. Altogether roughly 90,000 clones are present, 65% to 90% being singletons, with the ten largest covering about 6%. The data were taken from a study of T cell responses to AZD1222 COVID-19 vaccine. Germline CDR1 is SGHTA and CDR2 is FQGNSA. This CDR3 has 13 amino acids. Trimming removed 5 bases at V and 0 bases at J, with 7 bases between. The material sequenced was peripheral blood, taken on day 0 of AZD1222 vaccination. V and J are TRBV7-2 and TRBJ1-1; D call uncertain. This sequence originates from an adult in good health. CDR3 DNA: TGTGCCAGCAGCATACAGCTGAACACTGAAGCTTTCTTT. Residues: CASSIQLNTEAFF.